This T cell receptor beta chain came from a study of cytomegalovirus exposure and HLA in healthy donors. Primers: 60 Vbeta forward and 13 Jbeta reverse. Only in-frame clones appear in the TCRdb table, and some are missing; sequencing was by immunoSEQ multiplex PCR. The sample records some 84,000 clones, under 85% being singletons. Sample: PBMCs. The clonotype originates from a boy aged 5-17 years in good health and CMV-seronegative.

The chain's CDR3 is CASSQVKQRANEKLFF. CDR3 DNA: TGCGCCAGCAGCCAAGTAAAACAGAGGGCTAATGAAAAACTGTTTTTT. The chain is built from TRBV4-3 and TRBJ1-4; D is undetermined. CDR3 length: 16 residues. V lost 1 base, J lost 3 bases, and 12 bases lay in between. Germline CDR1 reads LGHNA; CDR2 reads YSLEER.